The clone carrying this TCR beta chain was found a few times. TCRdb used MiXCR to reprocess the reads, holding one entry per CDR3 protein. The sample has nearly 450,000 distinct CDR3 sequences, roughly 30% seen once; the top ten hold roughly 15%. The germline gives CDR1 SGHRS, CDR2 YFSETQ. Trimming left V 0 bases short and J 4 bases short, with 16 bases between. The CDR3 covers 16 residues. The sample originates from a study of T cell repertoires in cytomegalovirus infection. Sample: PBMCs. The clonotype originates from a human donor in good health (CMV status not recorded). Some clones in this sample may be carry-over from other donors' samples. The rearrangement links TRBV5-1 to TRBJ1-1; tentatively, D is TRBD1 (5 bases). DNA for the CDR3: TGCGCCAGCAGCTTGGCCAGGTGGGGGGAAGGCACTGAAGCTTTCTTT. Encoded protein: CASSLARWGEGTEAFF.